This TCR beta chain was identified during a study of Graves' ophthalmopathy and Graves' hyperthyroidism (dated by TCRdb to between 2018 and 2020). The study in broad terms: Peripheral blood samples were taken at the time of initial diagnosis, before any treatment was given. To explore V-J signatures that distinguish ophthalmopathy from hyperthyroidism, a discovery set of more than 90 patients was enrolled, made up of 43 with ophthalmopathy and under 65 with stable hyperthyroidism. Following sampling, methimazole starting at 30 mg daily was administered to hyperthyroidism patients, and high-dose intravenous methylprednisolone was administered to ophthalmopathy patients. In total, 135 blood samples were TCR-sequenced: some 43 ophthalmopathy, roughly 77 hyperthyroidism and some 17 hyperthyroidism-to-ophthalmopathy patients. The study used signatures of the TCR beta repertoire to tell Graves' ophthalmopathy apart from Graves' hyperthyroidism and to predict which patients would progress to ophthalmopathy. For independent validation, a separate cohort was made up of around 19 hyperthyroidism patients plus 17 patients who later progressed from hyperthyroidism to ophthalmopathy. In roughly six hyperthyroidism patients, the T-cell repertoires found in thyroid tissue were compared with those found in blood. Broad study findings and their caveats: No statistical method was used to predetermine the sample size, and group allocation was not hidden from the investigators. In validation, the model predicted ophthalmopathy progression with 70.59% sensitivity and about 73% specificity; some twelve predicted patients were CT-confirmed with GO in a median of approximately 6.2 months. Most expanded thyroid clonotypes with a frequency above 0.001 also appeared in blood, which suggests that blood repertoires may reflect the immune response in the thyroid. Ophthalmopathy was separated from stable hyperthyroidism by the 13-signature model with roughly 87% sensitivity and around 81% specificity in cross-validation and with 80%/75% in the test set.

For repertoire sequencing, TCR beta CDR3 regions were amplified from RNA transcripts. HTBI primers and the Qiagen OneStep RT-PCR kit were used in a first-round RT-PCR, which was followed by a second-round multiplex PCR, size selection and purification. The libraries underwent paired-end sequencing with 100 bp reads on an Illumina HiSeq2000. As for how the authors treated the data: Reads were processed with SOAPnuke, discarding reads with adapters, uncalled bases, mean Phred below 15, or no exact constant-primer or identifier match. High-quality paired reads were merged with COPE v1.2.5. Clonotypes were defined as unique nucleotide sequences and were aligned to IMGT TRB V, D and J references using MiTCR v1.1. Only V-J combinations with frequency above 0.0001 were analysed, covering around 99% of repertoires. A TCR clonal expansion and chaos score per V-J combination was defined as the ratio of F50 clonal expansion to chaos observed in the TCRdist matrix. Welch's t-statistics and random forest were used to reduce features to about 14 V-J combinations, which were fed into a naive Bayes classifier. The Morisita-Horn index was used to measure how similar the thyroid and blood repertoires were. TCRdb reanalyzed the raw reads on its own, using fastp at Q25 for trimming and MiXCR for clone calling, and kept in-frame beta chains. One record per CDR3 amino acid sequence lists the most common genes and DNA. In this record, the V and J calls reflect TCRdb's handling and not the investigators' own analysis. For this sample there are around 670,000 distinct CDR3 sequences; 40% appear just once. The ten most abundant clones make up roughly 45% of the sample.

Points on this clonotype: It lacks a known antigen. Base qualities are not provided; no much larger clone lies one nucleotide away.

Ophthalmopathy patients had moderately to severely active disease, Clinical Activity Score of at least 3, NOSPECS grade of at least 4, and disease duration under 3 months. Anyone with other autoimmune diseases, uncontrolled infections, pregnancy or lactation was excluded from the study. Clinical symptoms, serum thyroxine, TRAb, thyroid ultrasound and orbital computed tomography were used for diagnosis. PBMCs were isolated from about 10 ml of fresh peripheral blood by Ficoll-Paque density gradient centrifugation. Total RNA was extracted with Trizol reagent and quality-checked on an Agilent 2100 Bioanalyzer. Spanning cysteine to phenylalanine, the CDR3 consists of 16 amino acids. Only the CDR3 DNA is retained, 48 bases long and in frame from the first base. The germline V gene (reference sequence) gives CDR1 as SEHNR and CDR2 as FQNEAQ. V sheds 4 bases and J sheds 4 bases, leaving 14 bases between their ends.

This sequence uses TRBV7-9 and TRBJ2-6; D gene: possibly TRBD1, on 6 matching bases. The sample comprised peripheral blood. The sequence came from an adult man with Graves' ophthalmopathy. The nucleotides read TGTGCCAGCAGCTCGACAGGAAAGGGAGGGGCCAACGTCCTGACTTTC. Protein translation: CASSSTGKGGANVLTF.